Listed here are 30 T cell receptor beta chains from one sample, sequenced in a study of vaccination effects on CD4 cells after COVID-19. In the ViraFEST assay, antigen-specific CD4+ clonotypes were identified by expansion after peptide-pool stimulation. Isolating CD4+ T cells followed less than 12 days of culture. This individual contracted SARS-CoV-2 between March and December 2020, as verified by PCR. The repertoire was sequenced with immunoSEQ multiplex PCR; TCRdb's copy has only in-frame clones and lacks some. This table has 20,000 to 30,000 clones, 75% to 80% appearing once. For these TCRs, the target antigens are not known. Sequencing was performed on CD4+ T cells from PBMCs cultured with HCoV-NL63 spike peptides, taken before COVID-19 vaccination. The receptors derive from a human donor who had a prior SARS-CoV-2 infection.

This rearrangement joins TRBV12-3 or TRBV12-4 to TRBJ1-2, with D possibly being TRBD1 (6 bases). There are 13 residues in the CDR3. The germline V and J ends were trimmed by 8 bases and 2 bases, with 12 bases remaining between them. CDR3 bases: TGTGCCAGCCAAGGGGGTAGGAACTATGGCTACACCTTC. Translated, it gives CASQGGRNYGYTF.

This clone was seen a few times. The chain is built from TRBV11-3 and TRBJ2-2, with TRBD2 identical over 8 bases. V lost 8 bases to trimming and J lost 5 bases; unmatched junction nucleotides: 10. Germline values: CDR1 SGHNT, CDR2 YENEEA. The CDR3 is made up of 15 amino acids. This chain's CDR3 is CASGPGLVETGELFF. In DNA form, the CDR3 reads TGTGCCAGCGGCCCGGGACTAGTAGAGACCGGGGAGCTGTTTTTT.

In DNA form, the CDR3 reads TGTGCCAGCAGCCAAGTACCAGGGGTTACTGAAGCTTTCTTT. As protein: CASSQVPGVTEAFF. This chain joins TRBV6-6 and TRBJ1-1, with D possibly being TRBD1 (6 bases). Deletions cut 6 bases from V and 5 bases from J, with 16 bases between. Germline V gene data show CDR1 as MNHNY and CDR2 as SVGAGI (reference sequence). The CDR3 sequence is 14 residues long.

The chain couples TRBV5-4 to TRBJ2-5; TRBD2 aligns across 7 bases. After removal of 0 bases from V and 5 bases from J, the junction contained 7 bases not matched to a gene. CDR1 and CDR2 from the germline V gene are SGHNT and YYREEE (reference sequence). The CDR3 extends over 15 amino acids. CDR3 in DNA: TGTGCCAGCAGCTTGGATGGGGGGAGGGACGAGACCCAGTACTTC. Translated, it gives CASSLDGGRDETQYF.

A word on this clone: One end of the junction is discordant with germline, which a read error may explain. CDR3 nucleotide sequence: TGTGCCACCAGCAGAGATATTTGGGAGGTTGAATACTTT. As protein: CATSRDIWEVEYF. V usage is TRBV15 and J usage is TRBJ1-1; no clear D. This CDR3 contains 13 residues. CDR1 and CDR2 (germline): LNHNV, YYDKDF (reference sequence).

The V gene is TRBV7-9, the J gene TRBJ2-1, with 7 bases identical to TRBD1. Trimming at V came to 0 bases and at J to 15 bases, leaving 2 bases not matched to a gene. Germline V gene sequence: CDR1 SEHNR, CDR2 FQNEAQ (reference sequence). The CDR3 is made up of 11 amino acids. Here the CDR3 DNA reads TGTGCCAGCAGCTTAGCCAGGGGGTTGTTCTTC. Translated: CASSLARGLFF.

This clone was observed a handful of times. This chain joins TRBV5-4 and TRBJ2-6; D gene unclear. Between the trimmed V and J ends, which lost 0 bases and 4 bases, there was a span of 5 bases. This CDR3 is 14 amino acids long. Germline-derived CDR1 and CDR2 are SGHNT and YYREEE (reference sequence). The CDR3 nucleotides are TGTGCCAGCAGCTTGGATTTGGGGGCCAACGTCCTGACTTTC. It translates to CASSLDLGANVLTF.

The chain combines TRBV7-9 with TRBJ1-1; D is uncertain. The germline V and J ends were trimmed by 1 base and 1 base, with 7 bases remaining between them. Germline CDR1 is SEHNR and CDR2 is FQNEAQ (reference sequence). This CDR3 has 14 amino acids. The CDR3 sequence: CASSLEQANTEAFF. CDR3 coding DNA: TGTGCCAGCAGCTTAGAACAAGCGAACACTGAAGCTTTCTTT.

The chain employs TRBV23-1 and TRBJ1-3, with D uncertain. TRBV23-1 is marked as an open reading frame, function uncertain. The CDR3 runs 13 residues. V was clipped by 9 bases and J by 5 bases, with 14 bases between them. CDR3 sequence: CARAQKDRNTIYF. The CDR3 DNA sequence: TGCGCCAGAGCCCAAAAAGACAGAAACACCATATATTTT.

The V gene is TRBV7-2, the J gene TRBJ2-6; D gene unclear. The V gene's germline CDR1 is SGHTA and CDR2 FQGNSA. V dropped 2 bases and J dropped 2 bases, with 13 bases sitting between them. This CDR3 is built from 17 residues. Here the CDR3 reads CASSLTLLVAGANVLTF. Here the CDR3 DNA reads TGTGCCAGCAGCTTAACCCTGCTAGTAGCTGGGGCCAACGTCCTGACTTTC.

The rearrangement uses TRBV5-4 and TRBJ2-3; 12 nucleotides agree with TRBD2. This CDR3 region has 16 residues. The trim removed 4 bases at V and 2 bases at J, leaving 5 bases unmatched. The germline CDR1 and CDR2 sequences are SGHNT and YYREEE (reference sequence). The CDR3 reads CASSAGLAGITDTQYF. The CDR3 region has the DNA TGTGCCAGCAGCGCCGGACTAGCGGGGATCACAGATACGCAGTATTTT.

V usage is TRBV5-1 and J usage is TRBJ2-3; D not resolved. CDR1 SGHRS and CDR2 YFSETQ come from the germline V gene. V was trimmed by 0 bases and J by 4 bases, leaving 9 bases between them. The CDR3 totals 14 residues. CDR3: CASSLGAEPDTQYF. The CDR3, as DNA: TGCGCCAGCAGCTTGGGGGCAGAGCCAGATACGCAGTATTTT.

The chain combines TRBV9 with TRBJ1-3; 7 bases line up with TRBD1. This CDR3 has 13 residues. CDR1 and CDR2 (germline): SGDLS, YYNGEE. Trimming removed 9 bases from V and 3 bases from J; junction bases left unmatched: 6. CDR3: CATRGGGGNTIYF. In nucleotides, the CDR3 is TGTGCCACCAGGGGGGGAGGTGGAAACACCATATATTTT.

The chain joins TRBV18 to TRBJ2-7; possible D gene TRBD1, 6 bases. Between the trimmed V and J ends, which lost 3 bases and 4 bases, there was a span of 13 bases. Germline V gene lookup returns CDR1 KGHSH and CDR2 LQKENI. The CDR3 is 14 amino acids. The CDR3 sequence is CASSPGAQGYEQYF. The CDR3 DNA sequence: TGTGCCAGCTCACCGGGAGCCCAGGGGTACGAGCAGTACTTC.

This CDR3 reads CASSAIPGSGYTF. In nucleotides, the CDR3 is TGTGCCAGTAGTGCGATTCCTGGGTCTGGCTACACCTTC. This chain links TRBV19 with TRBJ1-2, with no clear D. Germline V lookup: CDR1 LNHDA, CDR2 SQIVND (reference sequence). Deletions cut 5 bases from V and 7 bases from J, with 14 bases between. CDR3 length: 13 residues.

The J gene is TRBJ2-1, the V gene TRBV4-1; D not resolved. Per germline, CDR1 MGHRA and CDR2 YSYEKL. This CDR3 has 15 residues. V gave up 4 bases and J gave up 4 bases, with 14 bases separating them. This chain's CDR3 is CASSPRLVQYNEQFF. CDR3 nucleotide sequence: TGCGCCAGCAGCCCAAGACTCGTACAGTACAATGAGCAGTTCTTC.

The gene calls are TRBV9 and TRBJ1-5; D is undetermined. The germline V and J ends were trimmed by 5 bases and 4 bases, with 4 bases remaining between them. Germline CDR1 reads SGDLS; CDR2 reads YYNGEE. CDR3 length: 11 residues. CDR3 loop: CASSDNQPQHF. In DNA form, the CDR3 reads TGTGCCAGCAGTGATAATCAGCCCCAGCATTTT.

The chain employs TRBV6-2 or TRBV6-3 and TRBJ2-7; weak D call: TRBD1 (6 bases). CDR1 is MNHEY, CDR2 SVGEGT, per germline. With 0 bases removed from V and 4 bases from J, the gap between germline ends came to 10 bases. CDR3 size: 14 residues. The CDR3 DNA reads as TGTGCCAGCAGTTACTCCTGGCAGGGGTACGAGCAGTACTTC. Encoded protein: CASSYSWQGYEQYF.

V usage is TRBV5-1 and J usage is TRBJ2-1; TRBD2 aligns across 9 bases. The CDR3 totals 18 residues. Germline CDR1 SGHRS, CDR2 YFSETQ. Trimming took 4 bases from V and 0 from J; bases not matched to a gene: 11. As DNA, the CDR3 is TGCGCCAGCAGCCTGGCCTATAGCGGGGGCAGCTCCTACAATGAGCAGTTCTTC. Translated, it gives CASSLAYSGGSSYNEQFF.

This sequence joins TRBV5-6 and TRBJ1-5; D gene uncertain. V was clipped by 1 base and J by 5 bases, with 7 bases between them. The V gene's germline CDR1 is SGHDT and CDR2 YYEEEE. The CDR3 is 13 residues long. The CDR3 protein is CASSLRWDQPQHF. In DNA, the CDR3 is TGTGCCAGCAGCTTGAGATGGGATCAGCCCCAGCATTTT.

V usage is TRBV30 and J usage is TRBJ2-5, with D hard to call. The CDR3 covers 14 residues. Trimming stripped 3 bases from V and 2 bases from J, with 13 bases between. Germline CDR1 reads GTSNPN; CDR2 reads SVGIG (reference sequence). The CDR3 here is CAWSTRTRQETQYF. Here the CDR3 DNA reads TGTGCCTGGAGCACACGGACGAGACAAGAGACCCAGTACTTC.

This clone turned up a few times. The genes are TRBV10-3 and TRBJ2-5; no clear D. Germline V gives CDR1 ENHRY, CDR2 SYGVKD. CDR3 size: 14 residues. V was clipped by 3 bases and J by 5 bases, with 13 bases between them. This CDR3 reads CAISDPAIRETQYF. CDR3 DNA: TGTGCCATCAGTGACCCGGCTATTAGGGAGACCCAGTACTTC.

The chain is built from TRBV5-1 and TRBJ1-4; D gene ambiguous. The CDR3 is 14 residues long. Trimming pared 2 bases from V and 8 bases from J, leaving 13 bases between. Per germline, CDR1 SGHRS and CDR2 YFSETQ. The CDR3 DNA follows: TGCGCCAGCAGCTTCAGTGTCTCCGGGGAAAAACTGTTTTTT. As protein: CASSFSVSGEKLFF.

The chain couples TRBV19 to TRBJ2-1; the match to TRBD2 covers 10 bases. The CDR3 consists of 15 residues. Germline CDR1 is LNHDA and CDR2 is SQIVND (reference sequence). The V and J ends lost 3 bases and 2 bases, in that order; junction bases with no gene match: 1. CDR3 DNA: TGTGCCAGTAGTATCGGACTAGCGGCCTACAATGAGCAGTTCTTC. It translates to CASSIGLAAYNEQFF.

The chain has TRBV10-3 and TRBJ1-4; 7 nucleotides agree with TRBD1. The CDR3 extends over 15 amino acids. The germline CDR1 and CDR2 sequences are ENHRY and SYGVKD. The ends lost 0 bases at V and 8 bases at J; junction bases unmatched: 6. Here the CDR3 DNA reads TGTGCCATCAGTGAGTCGGTAGGGGGCGCGGAAAAACTGTTTTTT. It specifies CAISESVGGAEKLFF.

This clone was seen more than once but under ten times. A read error may account for a junction end that differs from germline. The chain has TRBV7-7 and TRBJ1-1; D ambiguous. CDR1 and CDR2 (germline): SSHAT, FNYEAQ (reference sequence). The CDR3 runs 13 residues. The DNA for the CDR3 is TGTGCTAGCAGCTTAACTCTCCGGGCTGAAGCTTTCTTT. This gives the protein CASSLTLRAEAFF. The full variable domain, rest sourced from reference TRBV7-7 and TRBJ1-1, is GAGVSQSPRYKVTKRGQDVTLRCDPISSHATLYWYQQALGQGPEFLTYFNYEAQPDKSGLPSDRFSAERPEGSISTLTIQRTEQRDSAMYRCASSLTLRAEAFFGQGTRLTVV.

The chain uses TRBV5-1 and TRBJ2-7; D unresolved. V lost 4 bases and J 3 bases, leaving 11 bases between the germline ends. The CDR3 extends over 13 amino acids. Germline loops: CDR1 SGHRS, CDR2 YFSETQ. CDR3 amino acids: CASSPTSGYEQYF. CDR3 in DNA: TGCGCCAGCAGCCCTACGAGTGGCTACGAGCAGTACTTC.

This clone was recorded only once. The rearrangement joins TRBV28 to TRBJ2-3; D uncertain. Between the trimmed V and J ends, which lost 7 bases and 4 bases, there was a span of 18 bases. This CDR3 contains 15 residues. The germline V gene has CDR1 MDHEN and CDR2 SYDVKM. Here the CDR3 reads CASNSAPFWADTQYF. CDR3 DNA sequence: TGTGCCAGCAACTCAGCCCCTTTTTGGGCAGATACGCAGTATTTT.

This clone has just a few counts. This sequence joins TRBV5-1 and TRBJ2-1, with TRBD1 matching 10 bases. This CDR3 is built from 15 residues. CDR1 and CDR2 from the germline V gene are SGHRS and YFSETQ. After removal of 3 bases from V and 6 bases from J, the junction contained 6 bases not matched to a gene. Here the CDR3 reads CASSSGQGNINEQFF. The DNA for the CDR3 is TGCGCCAGCAGCTCGGGACAGGGGAACATCAATGAGCAGTTCTTC. The full variable domain, its missing parts supplied by reference TRBV5-1 and TRBJ2-1, is KAGVTQTPRYLIKTRGQQVTLSCSPISGHRSVSWYQQTPGQGLQFLFEYFSETQRNKGNFPGRFSGRQFSNSRSEMNVSTLELGDSALYLCASSSGQGNINEQFFGPGTRLTVL.

The chain recombines TRBV4-1 with TRBJ2-1, with D perhaps TRBD1 (5 bases). V lost 0 bases to trimming and J lost 9 bases, with 12 bases between them. The germline V gene encodes CDR1 MGHRA and CDR2 YSYEKL. The CDR3 consists of 14 residues. For the CDR3, the DNA is TGCGCCAGCAGCCAAGAAGGGGTCAGTGGTGAGCAGTTCTTC. Protein product: CASSQEGVSGEQFF.